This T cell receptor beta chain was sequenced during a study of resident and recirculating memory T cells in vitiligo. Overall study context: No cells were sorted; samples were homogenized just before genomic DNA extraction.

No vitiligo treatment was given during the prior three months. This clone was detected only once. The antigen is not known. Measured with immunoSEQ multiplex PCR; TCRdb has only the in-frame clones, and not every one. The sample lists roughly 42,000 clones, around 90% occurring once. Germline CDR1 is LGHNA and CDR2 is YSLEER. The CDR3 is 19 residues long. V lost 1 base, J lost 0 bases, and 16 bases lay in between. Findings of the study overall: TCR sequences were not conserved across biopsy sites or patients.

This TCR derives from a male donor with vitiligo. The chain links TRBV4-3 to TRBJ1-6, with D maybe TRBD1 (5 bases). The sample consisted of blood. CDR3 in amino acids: CASSQGGGKSYSYNSPLHF. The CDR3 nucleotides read TGCGCCAGCAGCCAAGGCGGGGGTAAAAGCTACTCCTATAATTCACCCCTCCACTTT.